This TCR beta chain derives from a study of blood T cell repertoires in COVID-19. The CDR3 has 15 residues. With 1 base removed from V and 6 bases from J, the gap between germline ends came to 14 bases. Germline CDR1 and CDR2: MGHRA and YSYEKL. Authors' methods: Amplified reference gene primers provided the basis for estimating nucleated cell counts. The data were produced by immunoSEQ multiplex PCR, yet TCRdb's version contains in-frame clones alone and is incomplete. V, J and clone size are those of that table, while D and trimming were read from the DNA. Of approximately 80,000 clones detected, about nine tenths appear once; the ten largest clones hold around 9.8%.

Sequenced sample: peripheral blood. The sequence derives from a human donor in a cohort sampled during active COVID-19. The chain is built from TRBV4-1 and TRBJ2-3; the D gene is possibly TRBD1 (6 bases). CDR3 sequence: CASSQVGAAPDTQYF. CDR3 DNA: TGCGCCAGCAGCCAAGTGGGGGCCGCACCGGATACGCAGTATTTT.